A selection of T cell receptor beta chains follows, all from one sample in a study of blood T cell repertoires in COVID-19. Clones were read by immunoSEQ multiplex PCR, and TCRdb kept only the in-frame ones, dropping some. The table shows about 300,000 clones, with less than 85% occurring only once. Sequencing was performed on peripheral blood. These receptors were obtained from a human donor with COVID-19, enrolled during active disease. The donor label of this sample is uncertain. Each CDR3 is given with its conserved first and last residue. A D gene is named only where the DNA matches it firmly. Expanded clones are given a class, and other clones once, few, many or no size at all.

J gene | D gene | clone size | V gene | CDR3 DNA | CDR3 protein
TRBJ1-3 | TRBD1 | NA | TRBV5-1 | TGCGCCAGCAGCTTGGCCAACAGGGGGGACTCTGGAAACACCATATATTTT | CASSLANRGDSGNTIYF
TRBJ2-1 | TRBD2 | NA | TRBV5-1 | TGCGCCAGCAGCAATTCCCCAGCGGGGGACTCCTACAATGAGCAGTTCTTC | CASSNSPAGDSYNEQFF
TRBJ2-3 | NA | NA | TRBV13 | TGTGCCAGCAACTTCGCAGGGGAAACAGATACGCAGTATTTT | CASNFAGETDTQYF
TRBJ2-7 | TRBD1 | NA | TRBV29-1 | TGCAGCGTTGAAGGAAAGGAGGACAGGGGCTACGAGCAGTACTTC | CSVEGKEDRGYEQYF
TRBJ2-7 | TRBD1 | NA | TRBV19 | TGTGCCAGTAGCCCGGGACAGGGGGTCTCCGAGCAGTACTTC | CASSPGQGVSEQYF
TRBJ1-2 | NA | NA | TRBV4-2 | TGTGCCAGCAGCCAAGATCTCAGGTTTCGCTATGGCTACACCTTC | CASSQDLRFRYGYTF
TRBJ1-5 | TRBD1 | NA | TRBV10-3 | TGTGCCATCAGCACGGACAGGGGTGTCCAGCCCCAGCATTTT | CAISTDRGVQPQHF
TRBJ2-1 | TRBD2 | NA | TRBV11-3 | TGTGCCAGCAGTATTTTAGGACTAGCGGTTGATGAGCAGTTCTTC | CASSILGLAVDEQFF
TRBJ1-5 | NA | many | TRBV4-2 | TGTGCCAGCAGCCAAACGGACGGGACAAGTCAGCCCCAGCATTTT | CASSQTDGTSQPQHF
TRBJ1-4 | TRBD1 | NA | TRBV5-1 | TGCGCCAGCAGCTTAAGTTCCGGGACAGGGGATGAAAAACTGTTTTTT | CASSLSSGTGDEKLFF
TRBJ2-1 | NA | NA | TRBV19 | TGTGCCAGTAGTATTTCTACCAGGAGGGAGCAGTTCTTC | CASSISTRREQFF
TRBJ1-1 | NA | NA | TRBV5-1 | TGCGCCAGCAGCGCCGTCGGGGGTCCCACTGAAGCTTTCTTT | CASSAVGGPTEAFF
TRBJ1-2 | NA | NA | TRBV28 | TGCGCCAGCAGTCCCTTATCTAACTATGGCTACACCTTC | CASSPLSNYGYTF
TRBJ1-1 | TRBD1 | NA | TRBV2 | TGTGCCAGCAGTGGGGGCAGGGGGAAGAACACTGAAGCTTTCTTT | CASSGGRGKNTEAFF
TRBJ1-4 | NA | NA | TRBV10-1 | TGCGCCAGCAGTGCTGACAGATCTGAAAAACTGTTTTTT | CASSADRSEKLFF
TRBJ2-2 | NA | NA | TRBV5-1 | TGCGCCAGCAGCTTGGGGACAACCGGGGAGCTGTTTTTT | CASSLGTTGELFF
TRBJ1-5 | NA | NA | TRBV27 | TGTGCCAGCAGTCTTCTAGGAGGTCTTAGCAATCAGCCCCAGCATTTT | CASSLLGGLSNQPQHF
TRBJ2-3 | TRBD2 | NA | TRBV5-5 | TGTGCCAGCAGCTTGGGAATAGCGGGAGGGCAAGATACGCAGTATTTT | CASSLGIAGGQDTQYF
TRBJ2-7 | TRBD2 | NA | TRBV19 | TGTGCCAGTAGTAATTGGGGGACTAGCGGCGTCTACGAGCAGTACTTC | CASSNWGTSGVYEQYF
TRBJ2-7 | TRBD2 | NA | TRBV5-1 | TGCGCCAGCAGCTTGGTGTCTAGCGGACCTTACGAGCAGTACTTC | CASSLVSSGPYEQYF
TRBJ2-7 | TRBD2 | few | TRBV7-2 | TGTGCCAGCAGCTTGGGACTAGCGGGTACCTACGAGCAGTACTTC | CASSLGLAGTYEQYF
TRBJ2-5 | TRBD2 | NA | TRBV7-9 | TGTGCCAGCAGCTTAAATTCGGCTAGCGGGAAACGCCAGTACTTC | CASSLNSASGKRQYF